These 6 T cell receptor beta chains came from one sample sequenced in a study of blood T cells in healthy people across ages. Next came a second PCR, run for about 6 to 12 cycles, which used a sample-barcoded 5' primer along with a J-beta primer mix. TCRdb reprocessed the 5' RACE reads via MiXCR and lists one record per CDR3 protein. The sample lists a few hundred thousand distinct CDR3 sequences, 25% to 30% seen once, with approximately 17% in the top ten. Material for sequencing was blood. The receptors were sampled from a woman in her 70s in good health.

This clonotype was seen just once. The J gene is TRBJ1-5, the V gene TRBV6-5; the D gene is possibly TRBD1 (5 bases). The V end was cut by 6 bases, the J end by 6 bases, with 18 bases between. From germline, CDR1 is MNHEY and CDR2 SVGAGI. This CDR3 has 15 residues. The CDR3 coding sequence is TGTGCCAGCAGAAGCCGGGACTCCAAATCTCAGCCCCAGCATTTT. Translating gives CASRSRDSKSQPQHF.

This clonotype has just a few counts. The chain uses TRBV24-1 and TRBJ1-5; D is possibly TRBD1 (6 bases). CDR1 KGHDR and CDR2 SFDVKD come from the germline V gene. The CDR3 has 16 residues. Trimming pared 2 bases from V and 1 base from J, leaving 11 bases between. CDR3 nucleotides: TGTGCCACCAGTGATTCCAGGGGAGGAAGCAATCAGCCCCAGCATTTT. It specifies CATSDSRGGSNQPQHF.

The chain has TRBV7-9 and TRBJ2-3; 13 bases agree with TRBD2. Trimming cost V 4 bases and J 1 base; bases outside gene matches: 8. The CDR3 is made up of 18 amino acids. From germline, CDR1 is SEHNR and CDR2 FQNEAQ (reference sequence). CDR3 amino acids: CASSSLPGLAGRTDTQYF. CDR3 sequence (DNA): TGTGCCAGCAGCTCCCTACCGGGACTAGCGGGGCGCACAGATACGCAGTATTTT.

This clonotype turned up a few times. V is TRBV5-1 and J is TRBJ2-5, with 8 bases that match TRBD1. V lost 7 bases to trimming and J lost 2 bases; unmatched junction nucleotides: 10. Germline-derived CDR1 and CDR2 are SGHRS and YFSETQ. The CDR3 is 15 amino acids. CDR3 sequence: CASEWGDRNQETQYF. The CDR3 nucleotides are TGCGCCAGCGAATGGGGGGACAGGAATCAAGAGACCCAGTACTTC. The whole variable domain, remainder taken from reference TRBV5-1 and TRBJ2-5, is KAGVTQTPRYLIKTRGQQVTLSCSPISGHRSVSWYQQTPGQGLQFLFEYFSETQRNKGNFPGRFSGRQFSNSRSEMNVSTLELGDSALYLCASEWGDRNQETQYFGPGTRLLVL.

This chain joins TRBV10-3 and TRBJ2-1; 11 bases are a match to TRBD2. The J segment lost 4 bases and the V segment lost 4 bases, leaving 3 bases of the junction unmatched. This CDR3 has 15 amino acids. Germline CDR1 reads ENHRY; CDR2 reads SYGVKD. CDR3 sequence: CAISGTSGSYNEQFF. The CDR3 region has the DNA TGTGCCATCAGTGGGACTAGCGGGTCTTACAATGAGCAGTTCTTC.

Only a few counts were recorded for this clonotype. This chain's CDR3 is CASSQPSRDGNTEAFF. The CDR3 DNA reads as TGTGCCAGCAGCCAACCATCCAGGGATGGGAACACTGAAGCTTTCTTT. V is TRBV7-9 and J is TRBJ1-1, with TRBD1 as a possible D gene (5 bases). Germline CDR1 is SEHNR and CDR2 is FQNEAQ (reference sequence). This CDR3 is 16 amino acids long. The ends were cut back, 5 bases at V and 1 base at J, with 17 bases in the middle.